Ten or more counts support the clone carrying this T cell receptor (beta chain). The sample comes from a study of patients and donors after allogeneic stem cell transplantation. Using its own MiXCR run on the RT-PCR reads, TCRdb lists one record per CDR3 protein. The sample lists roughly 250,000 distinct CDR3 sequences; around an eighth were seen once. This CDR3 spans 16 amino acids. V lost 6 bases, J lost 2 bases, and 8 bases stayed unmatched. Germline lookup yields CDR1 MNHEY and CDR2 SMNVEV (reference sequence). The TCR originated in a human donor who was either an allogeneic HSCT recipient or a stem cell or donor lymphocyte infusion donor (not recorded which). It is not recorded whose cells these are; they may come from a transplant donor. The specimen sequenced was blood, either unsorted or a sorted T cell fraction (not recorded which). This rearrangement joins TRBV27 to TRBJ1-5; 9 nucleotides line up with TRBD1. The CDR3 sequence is CASRRTGALGNQPQHF. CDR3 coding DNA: TGTGCCAGCAGGCGGACAGGGGCGTTGGGCAATCAGCCCCAGCATTTT.